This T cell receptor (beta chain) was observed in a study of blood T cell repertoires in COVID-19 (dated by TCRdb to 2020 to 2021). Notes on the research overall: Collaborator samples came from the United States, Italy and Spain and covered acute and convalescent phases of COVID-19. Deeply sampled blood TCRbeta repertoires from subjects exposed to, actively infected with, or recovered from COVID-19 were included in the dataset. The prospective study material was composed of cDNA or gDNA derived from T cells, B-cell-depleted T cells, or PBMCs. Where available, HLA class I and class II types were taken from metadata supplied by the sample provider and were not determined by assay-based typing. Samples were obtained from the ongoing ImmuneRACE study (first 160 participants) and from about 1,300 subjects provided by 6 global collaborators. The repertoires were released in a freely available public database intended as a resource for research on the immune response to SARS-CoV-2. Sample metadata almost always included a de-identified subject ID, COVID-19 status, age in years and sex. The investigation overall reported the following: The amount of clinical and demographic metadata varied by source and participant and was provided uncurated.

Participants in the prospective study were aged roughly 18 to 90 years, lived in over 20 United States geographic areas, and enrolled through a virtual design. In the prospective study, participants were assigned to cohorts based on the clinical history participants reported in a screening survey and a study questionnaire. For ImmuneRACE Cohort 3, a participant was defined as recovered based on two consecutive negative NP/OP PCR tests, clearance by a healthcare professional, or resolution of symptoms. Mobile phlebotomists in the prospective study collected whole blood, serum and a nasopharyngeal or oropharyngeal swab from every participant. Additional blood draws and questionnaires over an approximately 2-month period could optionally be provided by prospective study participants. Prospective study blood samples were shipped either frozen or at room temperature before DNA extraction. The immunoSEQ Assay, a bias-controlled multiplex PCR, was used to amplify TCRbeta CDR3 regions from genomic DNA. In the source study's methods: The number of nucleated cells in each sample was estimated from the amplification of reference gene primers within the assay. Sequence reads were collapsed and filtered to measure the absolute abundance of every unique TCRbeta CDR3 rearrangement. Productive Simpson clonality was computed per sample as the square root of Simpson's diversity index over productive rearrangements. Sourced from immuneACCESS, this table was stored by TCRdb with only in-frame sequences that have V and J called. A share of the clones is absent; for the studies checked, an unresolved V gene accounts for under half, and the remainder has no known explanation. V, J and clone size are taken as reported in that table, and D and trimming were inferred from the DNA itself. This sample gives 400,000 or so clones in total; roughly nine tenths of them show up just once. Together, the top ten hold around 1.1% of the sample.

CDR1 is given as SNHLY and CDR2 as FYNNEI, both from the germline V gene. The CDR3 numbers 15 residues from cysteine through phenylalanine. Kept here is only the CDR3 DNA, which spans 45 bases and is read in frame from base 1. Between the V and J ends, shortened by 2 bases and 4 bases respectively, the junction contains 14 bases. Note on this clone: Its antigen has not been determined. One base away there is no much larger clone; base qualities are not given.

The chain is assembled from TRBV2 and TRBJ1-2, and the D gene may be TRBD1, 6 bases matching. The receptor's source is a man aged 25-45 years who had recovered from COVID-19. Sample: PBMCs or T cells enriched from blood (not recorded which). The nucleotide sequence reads TGTGCCAGCAGTGAAAATTCAGGGGCCTTCTATGGCTACACCTTC. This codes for CASSENSGAFYGYTF.